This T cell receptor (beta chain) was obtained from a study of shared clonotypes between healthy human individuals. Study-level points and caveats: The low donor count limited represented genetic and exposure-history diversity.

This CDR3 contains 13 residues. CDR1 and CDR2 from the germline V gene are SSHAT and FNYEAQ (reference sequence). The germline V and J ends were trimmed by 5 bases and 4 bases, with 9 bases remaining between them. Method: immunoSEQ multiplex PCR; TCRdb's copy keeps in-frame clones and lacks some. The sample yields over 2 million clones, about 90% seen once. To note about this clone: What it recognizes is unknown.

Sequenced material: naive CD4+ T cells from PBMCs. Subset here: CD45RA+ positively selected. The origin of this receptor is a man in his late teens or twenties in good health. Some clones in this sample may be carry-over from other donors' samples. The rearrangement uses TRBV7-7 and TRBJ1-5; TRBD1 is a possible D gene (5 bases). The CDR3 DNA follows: TGTGCCAGCAGCCCGGGGGAGAATCAGCCCCAGCATTTT. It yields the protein CASSPGENQPQHF.